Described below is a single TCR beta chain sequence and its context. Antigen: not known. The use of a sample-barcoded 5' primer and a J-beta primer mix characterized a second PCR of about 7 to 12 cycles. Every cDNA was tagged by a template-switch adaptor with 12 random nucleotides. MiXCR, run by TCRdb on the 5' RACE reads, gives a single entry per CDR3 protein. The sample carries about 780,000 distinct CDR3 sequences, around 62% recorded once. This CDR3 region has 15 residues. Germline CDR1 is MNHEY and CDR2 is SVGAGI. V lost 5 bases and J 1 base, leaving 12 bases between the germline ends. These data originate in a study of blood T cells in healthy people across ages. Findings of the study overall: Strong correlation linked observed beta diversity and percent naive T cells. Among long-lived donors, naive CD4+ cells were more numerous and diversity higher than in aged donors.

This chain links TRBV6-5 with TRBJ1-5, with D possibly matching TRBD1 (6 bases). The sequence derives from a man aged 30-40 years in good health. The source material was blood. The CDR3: CASSPRQESNQPQHF. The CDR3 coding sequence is TGTGCCAGCAGTCCAAGACAGGAAAGCAATCAGCCCCAGCATTTT.